This is a list of T cell receptor beta chains from one sample in a study of Ad26.COV2.S vaccination and SARS-CoV-2 variants. Profiling relied on immunoSEQ multiplex PCR, and the TCRdb table lists in-frame clones only, not all of them. There are hundreds of thousands of clones in the sample; 70% to 90% occur only once, and less than 3.5% lies in the top ten. Here the sequenced sample was peripheral blood, taken in a trial of Ad26.COV2.S vaccine versus placebo. The receptors were gathered from a person aged 18-65 years who received the Ad26.COV2.S COVID-19 vaccine or a placebo. Each CDR3 is given with its conserved first and last residue. D genes are given only for firm matches. Not all rows give a size; the values are once, few, many and, for expanded clones, a class.

size: -; J: TRBJ2-2; D: -; V: TRBV7-2; DNA: TGTGCCAGCAGTTCAAATATGGCCGGGGAGCTGTTTTTT; CDR3: CASSSNMAGELFF
size: -; J: TRBJ1-6; D: TRBD1; V: TRBV30; DNA: TGTGCCTGGAGGGAACCCCAGGGGGCTATGGGGTCACCCCTCCACTTT; CDR3: CAWREPQGAMGSPLHF
size: -; J: TRBJ2-5; D: -; V: TRBV5-4; DNA: TGTGCCAGCAGCTTGACGTTTCAAGAGACCCAGTACTTC; CDR3: CASSLTFQETQYF
size: -; J: TRBJ1-2; D: -; V: TRBV3-1/TRBV3-2; DNA: TGTGCCAGCAGCCAATGGGGCTCACGGAGCTATGGCTACACCTTC; CDR3: CASSQWGSRSYGYTF
size: -; J: TRBJ1-5; D: -; V: TRBV6-5; DNA: TGTGCCAGCAGCCTTGATAGCAATCAGCCCCAGCATTTT; CDR3: CASSLDSNQPQHF
size: once; J: TRBJ1-1; D: -; V: TRBV10-2; DNA: TGCGCCAGCAGACACATCCTAGGAGGCGTAGGGGACACTGAAGCTTTCTTT; CDR3: CASRHILGGVGDTEAFF
size: -; J: TRBJ2-7; D: -; V: TRBV6-2/TRBV6-3; DNA: TGTGCCAGCAGTTACGAGGAGTCCTACGAGCAGTACTTC; CDR3: CASSYEESYEQYF
size: -; J: TRBJ2-7; D: -; V: TRBV5-5; DNA: TGTGCCAGCAGCACGACAGAGAGGTCCGGCGAGCAGTACTTC; CDR3: CASSTTERSGEQYF
size: -; J: TRBJ1-2; D: -; V: TRBV28; DNA: TGTGCCAGCAGTTGGGGGGCGACAAGCTACACCTTC; CDR3: CASSWGATSYTF
size: -; J: TRBJ1-2; D: TRBD1; V: TRBV5-6; DNA: TGTGCCAGCAGCAGGGATCAGGGGGGCGGCTATGGCTACACCTTC; CDR3: CASSRDQGGGYGYTF
size: -; J: TRBJ2-1; D: TRBD1; V: TRBV5-1; DNA: TGCGCCAGCAGCTCATTGACGGGACAGGGGTACAATGAGCAGTTCTTC; CDR3: CASSSLTGQGYNEQFF
size: -; J: TRBJ2-7; D: TRBD2; V: TRBV7-8; DNA: TGTGCCAGCAGCCCTGGGACTAGTGGCGAGCAGTACTTC; CDR3: CASSPGTSGEQYF
size: -; J: TRBJ2-2; D: TRBD2; V: TRBV7-8; DNA: TGTGCCAGCAGCTTCTCCAACGGGGGGGTCCTCACCGGGGAGCTGTTTTTT; CDR3: CASSFSNGGVLTGELFF
size: few; J: TRBJ1-2; D: -; V: TRBV5-6; DNA: TGTGCCAGTCAGGGAAGGGGACAATTTTATGGCTACACCTTC; CDR3: CASQGRGQFYGYTF
size: -; J: TRBJ2-2; D: -; V: TRBV7-2; DNA: TGTGCCAGCAGCCCCGGGACTCCTAACACCGGGGAGCTGTTTTTT; CDR3: CASSPGTPNTGELFF
size: -; J: TRBJ1-2; D: -; V: TRBV18; DNA: TGTGCCAGCTCACCAGGAGGGTCCTATGGCTACACCTTC; CDR3: CASSPGGSYGYTF
size: -; J: TRBJ1-5; D: -; V: TRBV2; DNA: TGTGCCAGCAGTGAAGGGCTCGGGCAGCCCCAGCATTTT; CDR3: CASSEGLGQPQHF
size: once; J: TRBJ1-1; D: TRBD1; V: TRBV15; DNA: TGTGCCACCAGCATACCCCCGGGACAGGGACCCAACACTGAAGCTTTCTTT; CDR3: CATSIPPGQGPNTEAFF
size: -; J: TRBJ2-1; D: -; V: TRBV7-8; DNA: TGTGCCAGCAAGATCAACTTCCTCAGGAATGAGCAGTTCTTC; CDR3: CASKINFLRNEQFF
size: -; J: TRBJ1-2; D: -; V: TRBV7-9; DNA: TGTGCCAGCAGCTTCTCAACCGGGCCCCCCGACCTTTATGGCTACACCTTC; CDR3: CASSFSTGPPDLYGYTF
size: -; J: TRBJ2-2; D: -; V: TRBV5-1; DNA: TGCGCCAGCAGCGAGGGGCAGGGCCTCGAGTCCACCGGGGAGCTGTTTTTT; CDR3: CASSEGQGLESTGELFF
size: -; J: TRBJ1-4; D: TRBD1; V: TRBV30; DNA: TGTGCCTGGAGTGGACAGGGATTTGAAAAACTGTTTTTT; CDR3: CAWSGQGFEKLFF
size: few; J: TRBJ2-7; D: TRBD2; V: TRBV18; DNA: TGTGCCAGCTCACCACCTAGCGGGAGGGCTGATGAGCAGTACTTC; CDR3: CASSPPSGRADEQYF
size: -; J: TRBJ2-7; D: TRBD2; V: TRBV27; DNA: TGTGCCAGCAGTTCACAGACTAGCGGGGGCTACGAGCAGTACTTC; CDR3: CASSSQTSGGYEQYF
size: few; J: TRBJ1-6; D: -; V: TRBV19; DNA: TGTGCCAGTAAAGACCGCGCAAATTCACCCCTCCACTTT; CDR3: CASKDRANSPLHF
size: -; J: TRBJ2-5; D: TRBD1; V: TRBV28; DNA: TGTGCCAGCAGTTCCGGACAGGGCGGAGAGACCCAGTACTTC; CDR3: CASSSGQGGETQYF